The T cell receptor (beta chain) under discussion was sequenced for a study of CD8 T cells in ankylosing spondylitis. Study-wide findings and caveats: Significantly higher representation of disease-linked clones was reported for matched ankylosing spondylitis synovial fluid.

The CDR3 is made up of 14 amino acids. V was cut by 8 bases and J by 2 bases, with 14 bases left in between. Per the germline V gene, CDR1 is SGHAT and CDR2 is FQNNGV. This clonotype was counted ten times or more. Its antigen is undetermined. A quantitative 5'-RACE method, one with molecular barcodes, was used to make TCR beta libraries. Each CDR3 protein is one row after TCRdb ran MiXCR on the 5' RACE reads. The sample records 150,000 to 200,000 distinct CDR3 sequences, more than 9% being singletons. The source is a male donor with ankylosing spondylitis or in good health (not recorded which). Sequenced: blood, either unsorted or a sorted T cell fraction (not recorded which). This chain uses TRBV11-2 with TRBJ2-3; D perhaps matches TRBD2 (5 bases). In DNA form, the CDR3 reads TGTGCCAGCGAAAGAGGGATCGACACAGATACGCAGTATTTT. Translation: CASERGIDTDTQYF.